This entry lists 26 T cell receptor beta chains sequenced from one sample in a study of Tregs in tolerant kidney transplant recipients. Method: immunoSEQ multiplex PCR; TCRdb's copy keeps in-frame clones and lacks some. The repertoire holds 100,000 or so clones, over 85% seen once, with around 1.6% in the top ten. Recipients received nonmyeloablative bone marrow transplants from related graft donors, with transient mixed chimerism. The starting material was CD4+ T cells from blood (PBMCs), obtained 12 months after the transplant. All receptors derive from a human patient who received a combined kidney and bone marrow transplant. Some of these T cells may belong to the graft donor.

The chain is built from TRBV7-3 and TRBJ2-2, with unresolved D. Looked up from germline, CDR1 is SGHTA and CDR2 is FQGTGA. The CDR3 is 15 amino acids. Trimming shortened V by 3 bases and J by 0 bases, and 8 bases separated the two germline ends. CDR3 nucleotide sequence: TGTGCCAGCAGCTTCTCTAGAACGAACACCGGGGAGCTGTTTTTT. Translating it yields CASSFSRTNTGELFF. The full variable domain, rest sourced from reference TRBV7-3 and TRBJ2-2, is GAGVSQTPSNKVTEKGKYVELRCDPISGHTALYWYRQSLGQGPEFLIYFQGTGAADDSGLPNDRFFAVRPEGSVSTLKIQRTERGDSAVYLCASSFSRTNTGELFFGEGSRLTVL.

CDR3 protein: CASSYSSRANYEQYF. The CDR3 DNA sequence: TGTGCCAGCAGTTACTCGAGCAGGGCAAACTACGAGCAGTACTTC. J is TRBJ2-7 and V is TRBV6-5; D may be TRBD1 (5 bases). The CDR3 covers 15 residues. CDR1 is MNHEY, CDR2 SVGAGI, per germline. V lost 0 bases, J lost 3 bases, and 12 bases lay in between.

V is TRBV11-3 and J is TRBJ1-4; a possible D gene is TRBD1 (6 bases). This CDR3 has 16 amino acids. CDR1 and CDR2 (germline): SGHNT, YENEEA. V was pared by 1 base and J by 4 bases, with 13 bases between. CDR3 nucleotides: TGTGCCAGCAGCTTAGGGGGGCGCGCCCGTAATGAAAAACTGTTTTTT. Its translation: CASSLGGRARNEKLFF.

The chain links TRBV6-5 to TRBJ1-5; the match to TRBD1 covers 7 bases. J gave up 4 bases and V 4 bases, and 1 base lay outside the gene matches. The CDR3 has 13 amino acids. Per germline, CDR1 MNHEY and CDR2 SVGAGI. Here the CDR3 DNA reads TGTGCCAGCAGTTTACAGGGGAATCAGCCCCAGCATTTT. This translates into CASSLQGNQPQHF.

The CDR3 DNA is TGTGCCAGTAGTATAACCGGGACATCATCTGGAAACACCATATATTTT. Its protein product is CASSITGTSSGNTIYF. This chain uses TRBV19 with TRBJ1-3, with D possibly TRBD1 on 6 matching bases. Trimming pared 2 bases from V and 1 base from J, leaving 12 bases between. Germline values: CDR1 LNHDA, CDR2 SQIVND (reference sequence). The CDR3 extends over 16 amino acids.

The V call is TRBV28, the J call TRBJ2-7; 11 bases align to TRBD1. V lost 3 bases and J lost 0; bases outside the gene matches: 10. Germline V lookup: CDR1 MDHEN, CDR2 SYDVKM. This CDR3 comprises 18 residues. The chain's CDR3 is CASSFLTDRGLSSYEQYF. The CDR3 bases are TGTGCCAGCAGTTTTCTAACGGACAGGGGGCTTAGCTCCTACGAGCAGTACTTC.

The genes are TRBV19 and TRBJ1-5, with 9 bases lining up with TRBD1. The J segment lost 1 base and the V segment lost 6 bases, leaving 7 bases of the junction unmatched. Looked up from germline, CDR1 is LNHDA and CDR2 is SQIVND (reference sequence). This CDR3 region has 16 residues. The CDR3 is CASRNGDRASNQPQHF. For the CDR3, the DNA is TGTGCCAGTAGGAATGGGGACAGGGCGAGCAATCAGCCCCAGCATTTT.

The chain combines TRBV6-5 with TRBJ2-5; unclear D gene. Trimming took off 5 bases at V and 2 bases at J, with 9 bases between the two ends. Germline CDR1 MNHEY, CDR2 SVGAGI. CDR3 length: 13 residues. The CDR3, as DNA: TGTGCCAGCAGTCAAACAGTACAAGAGACCCAGTACTTC. Amino acid sequence: CASSQTVQETQYF.

The CDR3 here is CASSSSGDTIYF. CDR3 nucleotides: TGTGCCAGCAGTTCGTCGGGGGACACCATATATTTT. The rearrangement joins TRBV6-6 to TRBJ1-3, with D perhaps TRBD1 (5 bases). The germline V gene has CDR1 MNHNY and CDR2 SVGAGI (reference sequence). The length of the CDR3 is 12 residues. V was pared by 4 bases and J by 8 bases, with 9 bases between.

The CDR3 DNA reads TGTGCCAGCAGCGACCTAGGGGGCCACTATGGCTACACCTTC. This gives the protein CASSDLGGHYGYTF. This chain uses TRBV6-5 with TRBJ1-2, with TRBD1 matching 7 bases. Trimming at V came to 6 bases and at J to 3 bases, leaving 7 bases not matched to a gene. Germline values: CDR1 MNHEY, CDR2 SVGAGI. CDR3 size: 14 residues.

The chain links TRBV7-2 to TRBJ1-5; D gene uncertain. CDR3 length equals 14 residues. Germline CDR1 and CDR2: SGHTA and FQGNSA. V shed 4 bases and J shed 9 bases, with 16 bases lying between them. The CDR3 DNA is TGTGCCAGCAGCTCTGCTCTGGGTGCAGGGCCCCAGCATTTT. It is translated as CASSSALGAGPQHF.

The V and J genes are TRBV7-9 and TRBJ1-1; D possibly corresponds to TRBD1 (6 bases). CDR1 SEHNR and CDR2 FQNEAQ come from the germline V gene (reference sequence). Trimming shortened V by 4 bases and J by 1 base, and 19 bases separated the two germline ends. This CDR3 is 17 amino acids long. The CDR3 sequence is CASSSGGGRVGNTEAFF. CDR3 nucleotides: TGTGCCAGCAGCTCCGGGGGGGGGCGCGTCGGGAACACTGAAGCTTTCTTT. The full variable domain, rest sourced from reference TRBV7-9 and TRBJ1-1, is DTGVSQNPRHKITKRGQNVTFRCDPISEHNRLYWYRQTLGQGPEFLTYFQNEAQLEKSRLLSDRFSAERPKGSFSTLEIQRTEQGDSAMYLCASSSGGGRVGNTEAFFGQGTRLTVV.

The rearrangement uses TRBV19 and TRBJ2-7; TRBD1 is a possible D gene (7 bases). Germline V gene lookup returns CDR1 LNHDA and CDR2 SQIVND (reference sequence). The CDR3 sequence is 14 residues long. The V end was cut by 5 bases, the J end by 2 bases, with 13 bases between. The CDR3 reads CASSGGTVPYEQYF. For the CDR3, the DNA is TGTGCCAGTAGTGGCGGGACAGTCCCCTACGAGCAGTACTTC.

The genes are TRBV5-4 and TRBJ2-1; 11 nucleotides agree with TRBD2. The germline CDR1 and CDR2 sequences are SGHNT and YYREEE (reference sequence). The CDR3 has 17 residues. The V gene end was trimmed by 3 bases and the J gene end by 3 bases; junction bases not matched to a gene: 8. The DNA for the CDR3 is TGTGCCAGCAGCTCCCCGGAGGGACTAGCGGACTACAATGAGCAGTTCTTC. This codes for CASSSPEGLADYNEQFF.

This clone was found once. This chain links TRBV7-8 with TRBJ2-7; TRBD1 matches at 10 bases. Losses at the gene ends were 7 bases for V and 2 bases for J; bases not matched to a gene: 8. Germline loops: CDR1 SGHVS, CDR2 FQNEAQ. The CDR3 sequence is 15 residues long. CDR3 DNA sequence: TGTGCCAGCACCAAACCGGGACAGGGGCCCTACGAGCAGTACTTC. Translation: CASTKPGQGPYEQYF.

The CDR3 is CASSLFPGGRETQYF. The DNA for the CDR3 is TGCGCCAGCAGCTTGTTCCCGGGAGGGCGGGAGACCCAGTACTTC. The chain recombines TRBV5-1 with TRBJ2-5, with 8 bases lining up with TRBD2. This CDR3 region has 15 residues. Per the germline V gene, CDR1 is SGHRS and CDR2 is YFSETQ. V was pared by 1 base and J by 5 bases, with 7 bases of the junction left unmatched. The variable domain in full, completed from reference TRBV5-1 and TRBJ2-5, reads KAGVTQTPRYLIKTRGQQVTLSCSPISGHRSVSWYQQTPGQGLQFLFEYFSETQRNKGNFPGRFSGRQFSNSRSEMNVSTLELGDSALYLCASSLFPGGRETQYFGPGTRLLVL.

CDR3 nucleotides: TGCGCCAGCAGCGGGCAGGGAATTGAGAACACTGAAGCTTTCTTT. Protein product: CASSGQGIENTEAFF. The V call is TRBV5-1, the J call TRBJ1-1, with a possible D match to TRBD1 (5 bases). Trimming took 4 bases from V and 1 from J, leaving 14 bases between them. This CDR3 is 15 amino acids long. Germline loops: CDR1 SGHRS, CDR2 YFSETQ.

The J gene is TRBJ1-5, the V gene TRBV4-2, with TRBD1 identical over 8 bases. After removal of 1 base from V and 7 bases from J, the junction contained 6 bases not matched to a gene. CDR1 and CDR2 from the germline V gene are LGHNA and YNFKEQ. The CDR3 consists of 15 residues. This chain's CDR3 is CASSQGDRGRQPQHF. In DNA form, the CDR3 reads TGTGCCAGCAGCCAAGGAGACAGGGGACGGCAGCCCCAGCATTTT.

The chain has TRBV5-6 and TRBJ2-7, with 10 bases aligning to TRBD2. Germline CDR1 SGHDT, CDR2 YYEEEE. This CDR3 is built from 15 residues. Trimming took 4 bases from V and 9 from J; bases not matched to a gene: 13. The CDR3, as DNA: TGTGCCAGCAGCCGAAAACTAGCGGGATTTAGGACGCAGTACTTC. Its protein is CASSRKLAGFRTQYF.

The chain couples TRBV28 to TRBJ2-7; TRBD1 might be the D (6 bases). From germline, CDR1 is MDHEN and CDR2 SYDVKM. CDR3 length: 15 residues. Trimming pared 7 bases from V and 5 bases from J, leaving 21 bases between. CDR3 amino acids: CASIKPSRGVNEQYF. The CDR3 bases are TGTGCCAGCATCAAACCCAGCAGGGGAGTTAACGAGCAGTACTTC.

As for this clone: Other DNA sequences from this sample encode an identical CDR3 as well. This chain joins TRBV6-5 and TRBJ2-3; D gene unclear. Looked up from germline, CDR1 is MNHEY and CDR2 is SVGAGI. The CDR3 covers 13 residues. Trimming pared 2 bases from V and 1 base from J, leaving 4 bases between. CDR3 in DNA: TGTGCCAGCAGTTACCCCGGCACAGATACGCAGTATTTT. The encoded protein is CASSYPGTDTQYF.

For this clone: Relative to the germline gene, one junction end is altered; a read error may explain this. In the same sample, other DNA sequences code for this CDR3. The rearrangement joins TRBV4-2 to TRBJ1-6, with 9 bases lining up with TRBD1. The germline gives CDR1 LGHNA, CDR2 YNFKEQ. CDR3 length equals 17 residues. CDR3 amino acids: CASSQEAGTGYHSPLHF. In DNA, the CDR3 is TGTGCCAGCAGCCAAGAAGCGGGGACAGGGTATCATTCCCCCCTCCACTTT.

The J gene is TRBJ1-2, the V gene TRBV4-1, with 10 bases that match TRBD1. The CDR3 length is 15 residues. Germline V gives CDR1 MGHRA, CDR2 YSYEKL. The junction had 5 bases not matched to a gene; V was cut back by 2 bases and J by 5 bases. Here the CDR3 reads CASSQPGQGLYGYTF. The CDR3, as DNA: TGCGCCAGCAGCCAACCGGGACAGGGGTTATATGGCTACACCTTC.

The chain combines TRBV4-3 with TRBJ2-3, with TRBD1 matching over 7 bases. Looked up from germline, CDR1 is LGHNA and CDR2 is YSLEER. This CDR3 region has 16 residues. V trimming: 4 bases; J trimming: 1 base; junction bases outside the gene matches: 8. The DNA for the CDR3 is TGCGCCAGCAGCCCCTCGACAGGGCTTGGCACAGATACGCAGTATTTT. It translates to CASSPSTGLGTDTQYF.

The chain is built from TRBV6-1 and TRBJ2-7, with D maybe TRBD1 (6 bases). The CDR3 is 16 amino acids. V dropped 3 bases and J dropped 4 bases, with 19 bases sitting between them. Germline lookup yields CDR1 MNHNS and CDR2 SASEGT. The CDR3: CASSDGAGGARYEQYF. DNA of the CDR3: TGTGCCAGCAGTGATGGCGCTGGGGGCGCAAGGTACGAGCAGTACTTC.

The chain recombines TRBV11-2 with TRBJ2-7; TRBD2 matches 8 bases. The CDR3 length is 16 residues. CDR1 SGHAT and CDR2 FQNNGV come from the germline V gene. Unmatched junction bases numbered 8, after V lost 4 bases and J lost 0 bases. The CDR3 DNA follows: TGTGCCAGCAGCTCACTAGCGGAGCTAGCCTCCTACGAGCAGTACTTC. It yields the protein CASSSLAELASYEQYF.